This TCR beta chain derives from a study of CD8 T cells in ankylosing spondylitis. TCRdb itself ran the 5' RACE reads through MiXCR, one entry per CDR3 protein. The profile covers about 360,000 distinct CDR3 sequences, with around 20% appearing a single time and 10% to 15% taken by the ten largest. CDR3 length: 15 amino acids. Germline V gene data show CDR1 as MDHEN and CDR2 as SYDVKM. V was clipped by 6 bases and J by 6 bases, with 20 bases between them. This clonotype was picked up a small number of times. What was sequenced was blood, either unsorted or a sorted T cell fraction (not recorded which). The genes are TRBV28 and TRBJ1-2; possible D gene TRBD1, 6 bases. The clonotype originates from a male donor with ankylosing spondylitis or in good health (not recorded which). CDR3 in DNA: TGTGCCAGCAGCTATCAGGGGCCAGCAGGGGATGGCTACACCTTC. Translation gives CASSYQGPAGDGYTF.